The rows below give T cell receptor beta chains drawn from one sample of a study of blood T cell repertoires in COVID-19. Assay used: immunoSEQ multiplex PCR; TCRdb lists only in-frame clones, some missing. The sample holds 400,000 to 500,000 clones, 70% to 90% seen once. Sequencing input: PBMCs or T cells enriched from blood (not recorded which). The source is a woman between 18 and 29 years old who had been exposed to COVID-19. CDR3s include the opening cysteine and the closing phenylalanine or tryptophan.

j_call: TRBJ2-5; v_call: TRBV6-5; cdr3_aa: CASSYSGQGETQYF
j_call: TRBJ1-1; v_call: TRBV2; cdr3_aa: CASTDRVWATEAFF
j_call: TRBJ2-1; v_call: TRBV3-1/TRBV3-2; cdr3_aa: CASSQAMGLAASYNEQFF
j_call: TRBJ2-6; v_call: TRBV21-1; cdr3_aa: CASSKVRWGRAPSGANVLTF
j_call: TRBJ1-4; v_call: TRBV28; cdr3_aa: CASSLETGANEKLFF
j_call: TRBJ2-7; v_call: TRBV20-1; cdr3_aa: CSASWDNIYEQYF
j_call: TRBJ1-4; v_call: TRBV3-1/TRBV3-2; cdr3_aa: CASSPMIGQGKYEKLFF
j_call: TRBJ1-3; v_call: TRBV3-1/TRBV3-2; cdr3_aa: CASSQPGGNTIYF
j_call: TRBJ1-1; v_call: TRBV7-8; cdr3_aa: CASNPNPTGNTEAFF
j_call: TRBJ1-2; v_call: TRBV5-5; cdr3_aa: CASSLDTGYYTF
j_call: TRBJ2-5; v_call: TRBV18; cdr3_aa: CASSPPAAGGFQETQYF
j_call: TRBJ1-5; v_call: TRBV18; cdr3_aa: CASTKGVSGNQPQHF
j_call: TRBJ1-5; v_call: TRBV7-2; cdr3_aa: CASSLAVEESNQPQHF
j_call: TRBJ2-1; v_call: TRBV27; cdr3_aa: CASSFNRDRVVHNEQFF
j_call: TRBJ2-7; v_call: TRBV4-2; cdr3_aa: CASSQATQGPQYF
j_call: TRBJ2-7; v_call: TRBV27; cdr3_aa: CASKPGQGSPYEQYF
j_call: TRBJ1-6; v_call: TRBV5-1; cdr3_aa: CASSWDRDSQNSPLHF
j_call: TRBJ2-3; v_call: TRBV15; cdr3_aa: CATSRKSTGENTDTQYF
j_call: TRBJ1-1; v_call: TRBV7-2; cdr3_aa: CAYSRGGNTEAFF
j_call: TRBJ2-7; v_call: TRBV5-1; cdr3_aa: CASTPRDRGPSEQYF
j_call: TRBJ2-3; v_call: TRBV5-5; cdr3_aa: CASSLPGLAGGDDTQYF
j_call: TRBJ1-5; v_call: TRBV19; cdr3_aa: CASNQGNQPQHF
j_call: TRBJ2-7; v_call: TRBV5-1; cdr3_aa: CASSLAAGYEQYF
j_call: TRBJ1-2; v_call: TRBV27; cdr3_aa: CASSAGTGFYGYTF
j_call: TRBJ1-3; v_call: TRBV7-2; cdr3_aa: CASSPGISSGNTIYF
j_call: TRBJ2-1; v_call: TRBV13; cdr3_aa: CASSSQTETSGSFYNEQFF
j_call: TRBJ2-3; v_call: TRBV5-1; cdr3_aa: CASSHRGLADTQYF
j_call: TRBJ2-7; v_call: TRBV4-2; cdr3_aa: CASSQVGQSSYEQYF
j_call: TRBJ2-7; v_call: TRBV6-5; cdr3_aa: CASRRGSEQYF
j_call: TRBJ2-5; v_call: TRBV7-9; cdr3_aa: CASSLNNPGASGQETQYF
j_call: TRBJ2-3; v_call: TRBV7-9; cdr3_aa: CASSLVGTGSTDTQYF
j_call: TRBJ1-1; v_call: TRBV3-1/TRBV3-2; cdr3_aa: CASSQGPHRGTEAFF
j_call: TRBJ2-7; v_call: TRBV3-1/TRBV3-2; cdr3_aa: CASSPAVRAYEQYF
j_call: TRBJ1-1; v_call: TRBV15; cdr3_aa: CATSSPRGLNTEAFF
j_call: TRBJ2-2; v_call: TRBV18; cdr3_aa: CASSLSRRGPNTGELFF
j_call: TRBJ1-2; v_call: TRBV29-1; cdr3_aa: CSVLTGTGYGYTF
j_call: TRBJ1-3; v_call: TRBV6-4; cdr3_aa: CASSLGQSLNTIYF